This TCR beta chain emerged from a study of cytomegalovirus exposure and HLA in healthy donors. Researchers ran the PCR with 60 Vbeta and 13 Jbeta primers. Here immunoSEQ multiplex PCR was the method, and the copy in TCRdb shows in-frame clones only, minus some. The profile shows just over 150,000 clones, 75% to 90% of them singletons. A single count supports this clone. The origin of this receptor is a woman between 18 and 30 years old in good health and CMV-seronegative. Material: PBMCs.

CDR3 sequence: CASSPAGGRANVLTF. CDR3 DNA: TGTGCCAGCAGTCCGGCAGGGGGCAGGGCCAACGTCCTGACTTTC. This chain uses TRBV6-5 with TRBJ2-6; TRBD1 agrees at 8 bases. Per germline, CDR1 MNHEY and CDR2 SVGAGI. Trimming removed 5 bases from V and 5 bases from J; junction bases left unmatched: 5. CDR3 length: 15 residues.